This T cell receptor (beta chain) was sequenced for a study of shared clonotypes between healthy human individuals. Study outcomes and limitations: Clonotypes shared by all four donors outscored non-shared clonotypes in generation probability. As a rule, naive subsets had a larger estimated richness than memory subsets.

The deep-level immunoSEQ assay was used. The assay was immunoSEQ multiplex PCR, and TCRdb's table has in-frame clones only and misses some. The repertoire holds around 1.1 million clones, approximately 80% seen once, with roughly 0.9% in the top ten. This clone was detected a few times. Antigen: not known. The same CDR3 also results from other DNA sequences found in this sample. The junction had 2 bases not matched to a gene; V was cut back by 4 bases and J by 5 bases. The CDR3 has 12 amino acids. CDR1 and CDR2 from the germline V gene are GTSNPN and SVGIG (reference sequence). A split of CD4+ cells into CD45RA+ naive and CD45RA-negative memory subsets was performed.

This receptor was obtained from a man between 18 and 35 years old in good health. Some clones in this sample may be carry-over from other donors' samples. The sample comprised memory CD4+ T cells from PBMCs. Subset in this sample: CD45RA-negative fraction. The chain carries TRBV30 and TRBJ2-5; 9 bases are shared with TRBD2. CDR3 in amino acids: CAWNAGGETQYF. The CDR3 DNA follows: TGTGCCTGGAATGCGGGGGGGGAGACCCAGTACTTC.